This T cell receptor beta chain came from a study of T cell responses to AZD1222 COVID-19 vaccine. About the study: Pooled together were second doses at about 4 or about 12 weeks. Whole-study findings and limits: Repertoires in all cases were sampled only once the peak T cell response had passed. Nearly half of the spike-specific TCRs reportedly recognize variant regions that carry no mutations.

Generated by immunoSEQ multiplex PCR, the TCRdb table keeps only in-frame clones and is missing some. The sample shows about 150,000 clones, 85% to 95% of them seen only once. Germline V gene data show CDR1 as SGHTS and CDR2 as YDEGEE. V was clipped by 2 bases and J by 1 base, with 10 bases between them. The CDR3 covers 15 residues. On this clone: The antigen is undetermined.

The clonotype was recovered from an adult in good health. The rearrangement uses TRBV5-8 and TRBJ2-1; D gene ambiguous. This specimen consisted of peripheral blood, obtained on day 0 of AZD1222 vaccination. The DNA for the CDR3 is TGTGCCAGCAGCTTCATGGTCAGGTCCTACAATGAGCAGTTCTTC. It is translated as CASSFMVRSYNEQFF.